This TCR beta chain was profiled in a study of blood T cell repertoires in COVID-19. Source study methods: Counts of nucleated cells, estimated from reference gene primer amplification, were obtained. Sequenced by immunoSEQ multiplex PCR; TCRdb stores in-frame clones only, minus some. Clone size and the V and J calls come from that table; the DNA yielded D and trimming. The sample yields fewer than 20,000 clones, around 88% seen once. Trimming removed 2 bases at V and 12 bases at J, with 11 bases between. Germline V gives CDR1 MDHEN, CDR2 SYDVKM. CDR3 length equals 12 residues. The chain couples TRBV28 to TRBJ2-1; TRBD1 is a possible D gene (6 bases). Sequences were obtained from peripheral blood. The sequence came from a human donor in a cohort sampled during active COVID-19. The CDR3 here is CASSLRGTGQFF. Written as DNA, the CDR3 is TGTGCCAGCAGTTTAAGGGGGACGGGGCAGTTCTTC.